This T cell receptor beta chain was captured in a study of blood T cell repertoires in COVID-19. The wider study: Acute and convalescent COVID-19 specimens originated in the United States, Italy and Spain.

Here immunoSEQ multiplex PCR was the method, and the copy in TCRdb shows in-frame clones only, minus some. The data contain approximately 210,000 clones, around nine tenths of them seen just once; the ten biggest clones take up 4% to 5.5%. The germline V gene encodes CDR1 SGHRS and CDR2 YFSETQ. Germline trimming cut 4 bases from V and 8 bases from J; bases unmatched to any gene: 11. CDR3 length equals 14 residues. The specimen was peripheral blood. The V and J genes are TRBV5-1 and TRBJ1-2, with 7 bases aligning to TRBD1. The receptor's source is a woman in her thirties or forties with acute or convalescent COVID-19. CDR3 residues: CASSPAWGQRGYTF. DNA of the CDR3: TGCGCCAGCAGCCCCGCCTGGGGACAGAGGGGCTACACCTTC.